The clone carrying this T cell receptor beta chain qualifies as medium-sized. Its antigen is unknown. A single record per CDR3 protein comes from TCRdb applying MiXCR to the 5' RACE reads. The profile shows 25,000 to 30,000 distinct CDR3 sequences, over 3% of them singletons. The sample belongs to a study of neurological immune-mediated disorders. Germline CDR1 reads MDHEN; CDR2 reads SYDVKM. V was pared by 3 bases and J by 5 bases, with 9 bases between. This CDR3 region has 13 residues. Whole-study results and caveats: The authors found no clinical or MRI feature associated with the multiple sclerosis repertoire cluster.

The TCR sequence derives from a woman aged 25-40 years with multiple sclerosis. Source material: PBMCs. The chain employs TRBV28 and TRBJ2-3; D is uncertain. The CDR3 loop reads CASSLSPIDTQYF. The CDR3 nucleotides read TGTGCCAGCAGTTTGAGTCCCATAGATACGCAGTATTTT.